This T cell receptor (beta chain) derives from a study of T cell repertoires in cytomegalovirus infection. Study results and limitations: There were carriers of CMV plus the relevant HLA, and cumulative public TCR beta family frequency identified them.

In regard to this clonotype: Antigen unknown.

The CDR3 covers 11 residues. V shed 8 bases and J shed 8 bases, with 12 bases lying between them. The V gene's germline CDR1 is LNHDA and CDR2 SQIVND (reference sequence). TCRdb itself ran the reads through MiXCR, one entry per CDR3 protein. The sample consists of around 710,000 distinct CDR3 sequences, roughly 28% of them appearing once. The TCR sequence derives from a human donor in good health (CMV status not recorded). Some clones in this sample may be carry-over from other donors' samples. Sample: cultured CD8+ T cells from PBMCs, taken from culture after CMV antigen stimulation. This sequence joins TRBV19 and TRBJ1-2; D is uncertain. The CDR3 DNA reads TGTGCCAGTGGCGGTCTGAAGGGCTACACCTTC. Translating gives CASGGLKGYTF.